The clone carrying this T cell receptor beta chain showed up just once. Its specificity is not known. Germline V gene data show CDR1 as DFQATT and CDR2 as SNEGSKA (reference sequence). V shed 6 bases, J shed 3 bases, and the junction held 9 bases outside the gene matches. CDR3 length: 14 amino acids. The record originates from a study of CD8+CD57+ T cells in acquired aplastic anemia. Study-level background: The study obtained an average of approximately 2.9 ug of DNA from sorted CD4+ and CD8+ cells. Broader study findings: Patients and controls had CD8+ Simpson's diversity values that were not significantly distinct. Overlap between patients and controls comprised 25 to 30 CD8+ CDR3 sequences.

It was patients with CD8+CD57+ cell expansion by flow cytometry who were chosen for sequencing. Genomic DNA provided the template from which TCR beta VDJ and CDR3 profiles were obtained. In TCRdb, the reads were re-called with MiXCR into one record per CDR3 protein. Of 130,000 or so distinct CDR3 sequences listed, 50% to 70% are singletons. Sequencing input: sorted CD4+, CD8+, or CD8+CD57+ T cells (not recorded which) from PBMCs. This chain links TRBV20-1 with TRBJ2-7; 9 nucleotides agree with TRBD2. The sequence derives from a human donor with aplastic anemia. CDR3 nucleotide sequence: TGCAGTGCCATTCCGCGGGGGGGACGCTACGAGCAGTACTTC. Translation: CSAIPRGGRYEQYF.